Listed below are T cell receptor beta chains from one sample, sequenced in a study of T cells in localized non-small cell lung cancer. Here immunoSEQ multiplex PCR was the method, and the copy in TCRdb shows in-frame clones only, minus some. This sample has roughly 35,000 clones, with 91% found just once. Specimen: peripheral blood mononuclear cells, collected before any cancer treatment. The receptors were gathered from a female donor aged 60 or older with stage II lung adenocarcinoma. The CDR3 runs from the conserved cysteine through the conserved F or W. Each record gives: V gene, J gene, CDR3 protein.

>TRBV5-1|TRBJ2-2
CASSPSGITGELFF
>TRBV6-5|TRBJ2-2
CASSYFYRAGELFF
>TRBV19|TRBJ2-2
CASSIMPGTGELFF
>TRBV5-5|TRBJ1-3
CASSLSGDRDAF
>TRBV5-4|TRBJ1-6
CASSLELANSPLHF
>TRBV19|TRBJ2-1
CASGDREKFF
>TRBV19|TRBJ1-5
CASSTPGQLSNQPQHF
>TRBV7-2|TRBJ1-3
CASSRRASGNTIYF
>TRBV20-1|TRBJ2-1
CSASPGTRKFF
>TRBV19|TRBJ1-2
CASSIGDGAGGYTF
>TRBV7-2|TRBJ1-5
CASSRDRGNNQPQHF
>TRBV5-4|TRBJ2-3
CASSFRATDTQYF
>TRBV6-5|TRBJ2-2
CASSYRDTGELFF
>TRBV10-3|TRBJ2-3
CAITAGTDTQYF
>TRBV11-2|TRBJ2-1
CASSLDSRVSKFF
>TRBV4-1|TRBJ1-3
CASSQNDAGNTIYF
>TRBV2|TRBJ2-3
CASRGLPGDTQYF
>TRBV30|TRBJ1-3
CAWNRRSSGNTIYF
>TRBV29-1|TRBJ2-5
CSVEGTSGRVRETQYF
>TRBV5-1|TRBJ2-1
CASSFPGQVNEQFF
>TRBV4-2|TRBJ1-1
CASSQVVGGDTEAFF
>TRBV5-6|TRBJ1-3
CASSPRGPNSGNTIYF
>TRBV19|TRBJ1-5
CASSIAGVDNQPQHF
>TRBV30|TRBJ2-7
CASEGPRGEQYF
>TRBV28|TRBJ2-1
CASSLAGSGNEQFF
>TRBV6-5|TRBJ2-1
CAVGGEMFNEQFF
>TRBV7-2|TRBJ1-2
CASSLRLRVDYGYTF
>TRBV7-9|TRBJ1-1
CASSFQGVEAFF
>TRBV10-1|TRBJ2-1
CASNPGQEYNEQFF
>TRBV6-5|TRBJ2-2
CASSRDRTRTGELFF
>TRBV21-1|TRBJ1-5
CASTSGDGSHQPQHF
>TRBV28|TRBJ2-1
CASSFPQGNYNEQFF
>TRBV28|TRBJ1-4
CASSLYVKWQGREKLFF
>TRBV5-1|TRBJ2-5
CASSPLAGGPLETQYF
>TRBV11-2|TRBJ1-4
CASSSWTGGGKLFF
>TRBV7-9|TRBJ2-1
CASSPLGTGGVEQFF
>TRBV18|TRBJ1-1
CASSPQNTEAFF
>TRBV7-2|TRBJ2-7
CASSLEGTALEQYF
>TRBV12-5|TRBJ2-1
CASGLTSRNEQFF
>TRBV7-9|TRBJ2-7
CASVESGRWEQYF
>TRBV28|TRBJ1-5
CASGVAAQHF
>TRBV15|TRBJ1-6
CATSPRQGNNSPLHF
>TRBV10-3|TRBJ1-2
CAISEPPAGRSNYGYTF
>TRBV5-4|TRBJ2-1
CASSIGTSGGQGSYNEQFF
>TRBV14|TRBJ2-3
CASSQTPPVSTDTQYF
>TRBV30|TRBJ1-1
CAWSVGSNTEAFF
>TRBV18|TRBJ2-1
CASSSEEVSYNEQFF
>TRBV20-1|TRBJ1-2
CSSKGGFGYTF
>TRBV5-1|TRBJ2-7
CASSTGRNSYEQYF
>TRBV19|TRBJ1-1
CASSKDADTEAFF
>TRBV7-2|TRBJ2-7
CASSLDTGNEQYF
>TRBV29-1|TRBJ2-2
CSTWDSPRELFF
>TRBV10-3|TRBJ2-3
CAIRGGGSSTDTQYF
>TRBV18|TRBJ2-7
CASSPQREYEQYF
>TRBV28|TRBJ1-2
CASRGQPFNYGYTF
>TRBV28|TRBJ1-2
CASSLTGGAIYGYTF
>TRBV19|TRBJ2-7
CASTFVRGRTNEQYF